This T cell receptor beta chain was recovered during a study of response to subunit inactivated influenza vaccine. Study-wide results and limits: Authors suggested few new T cells are recruited by each seasonal influenza vaccination.

TCRdb re-derived calls from the RT-PCR reads in MiXCR, one entry per CDR3 protein. The data hold more than 400,000 distinct CDR3 sequences, with 9.5% to 13% observed a single time. The germline gives CDR1 DFQATT, CDR2 SNEGSKA (reference sequence). The CDR3 extends over 17 amino acids. J gave up 6 bases and V 5 bases, and 19 bases lay outside the gene matches. Note on this clonotype: The antigen remains unidentified.

This sequence joins TRBV20-1 and TRBJ2-3; 8 nucleotides line up with TRBD2. The material was PBMCs from blood, obtained more than 35 days after vaccination. This TCR came from a man in his fifties or sixties who received an inactivated influenza vaccine. The chain's CDR3 is CSAPGRSGRPRTDTQYF. The CDR3 coding sequence is TGCAGTGCTCCGGGGCGGAGCGGGAGACCGCGAACCGATACGCAGTATTTT.